This is a list of T cell receptor beta chains from one sample in a study of blood T cell repertoires in COVID-19. Libraries were prepared by immunoSEQ multiplex PCR; TCRdb keeps only in-frame clonotypes and omits some of them. Among roughly 110,000 clones listed, around 92% were seen once. The sequencing input was peripheral blood. These receptors were obtained from a man in his forties or fifties with active or convalescent COVID-19. CDR3s include the opening cysteine and the closing phenylalanine or tryptophan. The order of the fields is clone size, D gene, J gene, V gene, CDR3 DNA, CDR3 protein. A D gene is named only where the DNA matches it firmly. The listing skips clone size in some rows; elsewhere it reads once, few, many or a size class.

>NA|NA|TRBJ1-2|TRBV29-1
TGCAGCGCCGCCGGTGGGCAGGGGAACTATGGCTACACCTTC
CSAAGGQGNYGYTF
>NA|NA|TRBJ2-1|TRBV5-1
TGCGCCAGCAGCCTGAACCCCGGGACTCCGAATCAGCAGTTCTTC
CASSLNPGTPNQQFF
>NA|NA|TRBJ1-2|TRBV28
TGTGCCGGAGGACGGCCTAACTATGGCTACACCTTC
CAGGRPNYGYTF
>NA|TRBD1|TRBJ1-4|TRBV7-2
TGTGCCAGCAGTTTCCAGGGGGGCGAAAAACTGTTTTTT
CASSFQGGEKLFF
>few|NA|TRBJ1-6|TRBV6-2/TRBV6-3
TGTGCCAGCAGTCGGAGGAGCTCCTATAATTCACCCCTCCACTTT
CASSRRSSYNSPLHF
>once|NA|TRBJ1-1|TRBV7-9
TGTGCCATTTCGACCGGGGGCACTGAAGCTTTCTTT
CAISTGGTEAFF
>NA|NA|TRBJ1-1|TRBV12-2
TGTGCAAGTCGCTTAGCGAGGCCCGGGACTGAAGCTTTCTTT
CASRLARPGTEAFF
>NA|NA|TRBJ2-7|TRBV7-2
TGTGCCAGCAGCCCTCCCTCTCTCTACGAGCAGTACTTC
CASSPPSLYEQYF
>NA|TRBD1|TRBJ2-1|TRBV29-1
TGCGGTGCCGGAAAACAGGGGGCGAGTGAGCAGTTCTTC
CGAGKQGASEQFF
>few|TRBD1|TRBJ1-5|TRBV19
TGTGCCAGTAGTATACACCTCGACAGGGGAGGCAATCAGCCCCAGCATTTT
CASSIHLDRGGNQPQHF
>few|NA|TRBJ1-4|TRBV6-5
TGTGCCAGCAGTTACAGAGAGAATGAAAAACTGTTTTTT
CASSYRENEKLFF
>NA|TRBD1|TRBJ1-1|TRBV30
TGTGCCTGGGCGGGACAGGAGAACACTGAAGCTTTCTTT
CAWAGQENTEAFF
>NA|TRBD1|TRBJ2-7|TRBV30
TGTGCCTGGAGCCGACAGGGGGCTCAGTACTTC
CAWSRQGAQYF
>NA|NA|TRBJ2-1|TRBV10-3
TGTGCCGCGCAATGGGGAGCGGACCCATACAATGAGCAGTTCTTC
CAAQWGADPYNEQFF
>NA|TRBD2|TRBJ2-1|TRBV5-1
TGCGCCAGCAGCCCGAGCGGCGGGAGCTACAATGAGCAGTTCTTC
CASSPSGGSYNEQFF
>once|TRBD1|TRBJ1-2|TRBV19
TGTGCCAGCCTACCCCGTCTGGGACAGGGGGATAACTATGGCTACACCTTC
CASLPRLGQGDNYGYTF
>once|TRBD1|TRBJ1-2|TRBV30
TGTGCCTGGAGTCAGGGACAGGGGTCCTATGGCTACACCTTC
CAWSQGQGSYGYTF
>NA|TRBD2|TRBJ2-1|TRBV28
TGTGCCAGCAGCCAATCGGGACTAGCTTTTGGCAATGAGCAGTTCTTC
CASSQSGLAFGNEQFF
>NA|NA|TRBJ1-5|TRBV6-6
TGTGCCAGCAGCCTCCCGAATCAGCCCCAGCATTTT
CASSLPNQPQHF
>NA|TRBD1|TRBJ2-1|TRBV5-8
TGTGCCAGCAGCTTTGTTAGGACAGGGCTCAATGAGCAGTTCTTC
CASSFVRTGLNEQFF
>NA|NA|TRBJ1-2|TRBV30
TGTGCCTGGAGTGCTCGTCTCCCCAGGACTGCCGGTGACTACACCTTC
CAWSARLPRTAGDYTF
>NA|NA|TRBJ2-7|TRBV19
TGTGCCAGTAGTACGGGATCCGGGTTCGAGCAGTACTTC
CASSTGSGFEQYF
>NA|NA|TRBJ2-1|TRBV18
TGTGCCAGCTCACCCCGGACAGATGAGCAGTTCTTC
CASSPRTDEQFF
>NA|TRBD1|TRBJ1-1|TRBV27
TGTGCCAGCAGTCGCTTCGGGACAGACACTGAAGCTTTCTTT
CASSRFGTDTEAFF
>NA|NA|TRBJ1-2|TRBV6-5
TGTGCCAGCACCCTACGCGATCCTAACTATGGCTACACCTTC
CASTLRDPNYGYTF
>NA|TRBD1|TRBJ2-7|TRBV9
TGTGCCAGCAGCCCATACAGGGGGCAGGACGAGCAGTACTTC
CASSPYRGQDEQYF
>NA|TRBD2|TRBJ2-1|TRBV7-9
TGTGCCAGCAGCACTCGGGACTACGGCAATGAGCAGTTCTTC
CASSTRDYGNEQFF
>NA|NA|TRBJ1-2|TRBV11-2
TGTGCCAGCAGCTTAGAGGGACACGGCTACACCTTC
CASSLEGHGYTF
>NA|NA|TRBJ1-2|TRBV28
TGTGCCAGCAGTTTGACAAGAGTGGGCTATGGCTACACCTTC
CASSLTRVGYGYTF
>NA|TRBD1|TRBJ2-7|TRBV27
TGTGCCAGCAGTACGACAGGGGCCGAGCAGTACTTC
CASSTTGAEQYF
>once|TRBD1|TRBJ1-5|TRBV30
TGTGCCTGGGAGACAGGGGGCAATCAGCCCCAGCATTTT
CAWETGGNQPQHF
>once|TRBD1|TRBJ2-2|TRBV27
TGTGCCAGCAGTTTTCTCCAAGCCGGGACAGGGAACACCGGGGAGCTGTTTTTT
CASSFLQAGTGNTGELFF
>NA|TRBD1|TRBJ1-6|TRBV10-1
TGCGCCAGCAGTATTACAGGGGAATGTTCTTACGGCTGTAGGGCACCCCTCCACTTT
CASSITGECSYGCRAPLHF
>NA|NA|TRBJ1-2|TRBV12-3/TRBV12-4
TGTGCCAGCAGTCAGGGATTTCAGGGCTACACCTTC
CASSQGFQGYTF
>NA|TRBD2|TRBJ2-3|TRBV7-7
TGTGCTAGCAGCCATTCGCAAGCGGGAGGGCCCTCAGATACGCAGTATTTT
CASSHSQAGGPSDTQYF
>NA|NA|TRBJ1-2|TRBV7-2
TGTGCCAGCAGCCGGTCCGGGATCGGCTACACCTTC
CASSRSGIGYTF
>NA|TRBD2|TRBJ2-1|TRBV6-4
TGTGCCAGCAGTGAAAGCGGGATCGTAAACAATGAGCAGTTCTTC
CASSESGIVNNEQFF
>NA|NA|TRBJ2-5|TRBV18
TGTGCCAGCTCACCCGGACAGACCCAAGAGACCCAGTACTTC
CASSPGQTQETQYF
>NA|TRBD2|TRBJ2-1|TRBV27
TGTGCCAGCAGTTTAGGACTAGCGGGGTACAATGAGCAGTTCTTC
CASSLGLAGYNEQFF
>NA|TRBD2|TRBJ2-1|TRBV7-8
TGTGCCAGCAGCCTAATAGCGGGAGTAGGTCCCGACAATGAGCAGTTCTTC
CASSLIAGVGPDNEQFF
>once|NA|TRBJ1-2|TRBV21-1
TGTGCCAGCAGGACGGCCATACCTGGGACAGGGGAGAGCGGCTACACCTTC
CASRTAIPGTGESGYTF
>NA|NA|TRBJ2-7|TRBV5-1
TGCGCCAGCAGCTTGGTAGCAGGACTGGTGGGCGAGCAGTACTTC
CASSLVAGLVGEQYF
>NA|NA|TRBJ1-5|TRBV19
TGTGCCAGTTCAACTATGAATCAGCCCCAGCATTTT
CASSTMNQPQHF
>NA|TRBD2|TRBJ2-2|TRBV3-1/TRBV3-2
TGTGCCAGCAGCCAAAGGGACCCGGGACTAGCGGACACCGGGGAGCTGTTTTTT
CASSQRDPGLADTGELFF
>few|NA|TRBJ1-3|TRBV9
TGTGCCAGCAGCGTCGGCGGAATCTCTGGAAACACCATATATTTT
CASSVGGISGNTIYF
>NA|NA|TRBJ1-3|TRBV18
TGTGCCAGCTCGCGAAACAGTCACTCTGGAAACACCATATATTTT
CASSRNSHSGNTIYF
>NA|TRBD1|TRBJ1-5|TRBV28
TGTGCCAGCAGACAGGGACAGGGGATCAAGCCCCAGCATTTT
CASRQGQGIKPQHF
>NA|TRBD1|TRBJ2-2|TRBV6-4
TGTGCCAGCAGTCCCGGGACAGGGAGGACCGGGGAGCTGTTTTTT
CASSPGTGRTGELFF
>NA|NA|TRBJ1-1|TRBV3-1/TRBV3-2
TGTGCCAGCAGCCGAAAGGGGGGGGAACTGAACACTGAAGCTTTCTTT
CASSRKGGELNTEAFF
>NA|TRBD1|TRBJ1-3|TRBV3-1/TRBV3-2
TGTGCCAGCAGCCAAAGCAGGGGGCTGACTGGAAACACCATATATTTT
CASSQSRGLTGNTIYF
>once|NA|TRBJ1-1|TRBV6-5
TGTGCCAGCAGTTACTCGACAGGTCCGAACACTGAAGCTTTCTTT
CASSYSTGPNTEAFF
>NA|TRBD1|TRBJ2-1|TRBV19
TGTGCCAGTAGTGCAGACAGGGTACTAGAGAATGAGCAGTTCTTC
CASSADRVLENEQFF
>NA|NA|TRBJ1-2|TRBV16
TGTGCCAGCAGCCAATCCTCGACGGGGACTAACTATGGCTACACCTTC
CASSQSSTGTNYGYTF
>NA|NA|TRBJ1-5|TRBV19
TGTGCCAGTAGTATACTGGGGCGACAGCCCCAGCATTTT
CASSILGRQPQHF
>NA|NA|TRBJ2-5|TRBV6-5
TGTGCCAGCCGAAGAACAGGGTTAAAGACCCAGTACTTC
CASRRTGLKTQYF